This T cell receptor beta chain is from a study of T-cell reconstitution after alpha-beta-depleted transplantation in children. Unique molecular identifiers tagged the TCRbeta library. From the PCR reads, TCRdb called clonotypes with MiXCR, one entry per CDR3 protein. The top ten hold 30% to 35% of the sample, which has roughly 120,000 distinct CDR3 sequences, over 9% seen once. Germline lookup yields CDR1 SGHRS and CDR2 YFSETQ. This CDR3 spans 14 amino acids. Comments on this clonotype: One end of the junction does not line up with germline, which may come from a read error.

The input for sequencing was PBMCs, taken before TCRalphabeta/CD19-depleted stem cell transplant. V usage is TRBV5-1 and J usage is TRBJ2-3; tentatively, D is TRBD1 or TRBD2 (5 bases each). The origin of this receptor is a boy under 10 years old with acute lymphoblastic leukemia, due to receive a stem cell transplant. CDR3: CASSLERSTGTQYF. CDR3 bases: TGCGCCAGCAGCTTGGAGCGGAGCACAGGTACGCAGTATTTT. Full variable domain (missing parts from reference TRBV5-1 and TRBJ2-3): KAGVTQTPRYLIKTRGQQVTLSCSPISGHRSVSWYQQTPGQGLQFLFEYFSETQRNKGNFPGRFSGRQFSNSRSEMNVSTLELGDSALYLCASSLERSTGTQYFGPGTRLTVL.